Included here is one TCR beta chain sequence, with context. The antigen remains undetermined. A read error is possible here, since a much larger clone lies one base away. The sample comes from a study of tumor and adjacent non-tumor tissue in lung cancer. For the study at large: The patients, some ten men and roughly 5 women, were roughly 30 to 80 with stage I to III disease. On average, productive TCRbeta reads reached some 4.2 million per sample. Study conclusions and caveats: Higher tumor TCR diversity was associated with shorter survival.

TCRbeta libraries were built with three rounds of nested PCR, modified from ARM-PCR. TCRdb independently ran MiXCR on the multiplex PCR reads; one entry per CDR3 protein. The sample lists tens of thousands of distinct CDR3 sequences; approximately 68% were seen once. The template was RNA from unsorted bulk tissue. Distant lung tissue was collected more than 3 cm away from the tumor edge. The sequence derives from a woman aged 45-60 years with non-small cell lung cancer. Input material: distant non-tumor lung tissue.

The CDR3 is CSALCPDYGYTF. CDR3 bases: TGCAGTGCTTTATGCCCGGACTATGGCTACACCTTC. The chain links TRBV20-1 to TRBJ1-2; D is unclear. CDR1 and CDR2 (germline): DFQATT, SNEGSKA (reference sequence). Trimming left V 5 bases short and J 3 bases short, with 10 bases between. The CDR3 runs to 12 residues.